The 21 T cell receptor beta chains below come from one sample, sequenced in a study of identical twins. One entry per CDR3 protein, called by TCRdb with MiXCR from the 5' RACE reads. The sample carries 450,000 to 650,000 distinct CDR3 sequences, 9.5% to 10% recorded once. The same sample was also used in a study of yellow fever vaccine responses in identical twins.

Sequenced material: PBMCs. The receptors were gathered from a woman aged 18-35 years in good health.

This clonotype was found a few times. At one boundary the junction diverges from the germline segment, which might be a read error. The chain combines TRBV5-5 with TRBJ2-4; 10 bases match TRBD1. The CDR3 runs 12 residues. Germline V gene lookup returns CDR1 SGHKS and CDR2 YYEKEE (reference sequence). In nucleotides, the CDR3 is TGTGCCAGCAGCTATCAACCGGGACAGGGGAACTTC. This codes for CASSYQPGQGNF.

This clonotype was found a few times. The V gene is TRBV12-3 or TRBV12-4, the J gene TRBJ2-5, with TRBD1 identical over 7 bases. The CDR3 runs 15 residues. The V and J ends lost 6 bases and 2 bases, in that order; junction bases with no gene match: 9. DNA of the CDR3: TGTGCCAGCAGGTCCTCGACAGGGTATCAAGAGACCCAGTACTTC. Translated: CASRSSTGYQETQYF.

This clonotype was observed a few times. The chain recombines TRBV20-1 with TRBJ2-1; tentative D call: TRBD2 (6 bases). The CDR3 sequence is 17 residues long. Germline values: CDR1 DFQATT, CDR2 SNEGSKA (reference sequence). Trimming pared 1 base from V and 10 bases from J, leaving 26 bases between. The CDR3 loop is CSARATFRERPREEQFF. DNA of the CDR3: TGCAGTGCTAGAGCTACCTTCCGGGAGCGGCCCCGGGAAGAGCAGTTCTTC.

This clonotype showed up just a few times. The chain joins TRBV7-9 to TRBJ2-2; D is unresolved. This CDR3 has 15 amino acids. Germline loops: CDR1 SEHNR, CDR2 FQNEAQ (reference sequence). V was trimmed by 1 base and J by 2 bases, leaving 8 bases between them. CDR3 nucleotides: TGTGCCAGCAGCTTAGTTCCGGGTAACACCGGGGAGCTGTTTTTT. It encodes CASSLVPGNTGELFF.

The chain employs TRBV20-1 and TRBJ2-7, with 12 bases lining up with TRBD2. The CDR3 length is 14 residues. The trim removed 1 base at V and 5 bases at J, leaving 3 bases unmatched. The V gene's germline CDR1 is DFQATT and CDR2 SNEGSKA (reference sequence). CDR3 nucleotide sequence: TGCAGTGCTAGAGTGGCTAGCGGGGGGGACGAGCAGTACTTC. Its protein is CSARVASGGDEQYF.

This clonotype occurred many times. V is TRBV7-8 and J is TRBJ1-6, with 8 bases that match TRBD1. The CDR3 extends over 18 amino acids. The V gene's germline CDR1 is SGHVS and CDR2 FQNEAQ. After removal of 2 bases from V and 7 bases from J, the junction contained 13 bases not matched to a gene. The CDR3 nucleotides are TGTGCCAGCAGCTTATCTTCAGGACAGGGCCGAAGGAATTCACCCCTCCACTTT. It encodes CASSLSSGQGRRNSPLHF.

This clonotype occurred many times. This chain joins TRBV10-3 and TRBJ1-6, with 8 bases matching TRBD1. Germline lookup yields CDR1 ENHRY and CDR2 SYGVKD. Trimming took 0 bases from V and 7 from J; bases not matched to a gene: 2. CDR3 size: 15 residues. This CDR3 is CAISESTGENSPLHF. The DNA of the CDR3 is TGTGCCATCAGTGAGTCGACAGGGGAGAATTCACCCCTCCACTTT.

This clonotype was picked up a small number of times. The chain links TRBV4-3 to TRBJ2-7, with TRBD2 as a possible D gene (6 bases). This CDR3 comprises 16 residues. V was cut by 0 bases and J by 0 bases, with 12 bases left in between. Germline CDR1 is LGHNA and CDR2 is YSLEER. CDR3 nucleotide sequence: TGCGCCAGCAGCCAAGATACCGGACTACCCTCCTACGAGCAGTACTTC. Protein sequence: CASSQDTGLPSYEQYF.

The chain recombines TRBV18 with TRBJ2-7; a possible D gene is TRBD2 (5 bases). Trimming cost V 2 bases and J 6 bases, with 8 bases left between them. From germline, CDR1 is KGHSH and CDR2 LQKENI. There are 12 residues in the CDR3. DNA for the CDR3: TGTGCCAGCTCACCATCCGAGGGCGAGCAGTACTTC. It encodes CASSPSEGEQYF.

This clonotype has at least ten counts. In DNA, the CDR3 is TGTGCCAGCAGTACAGGGACGGGTAACTATGGCTACACCTTC. Encoded protein: CASSTGTGNYGYTF. This chain joins TRBV7-3 and TRBJ1-2; perhaps TRBD1 as D (6 bases). The V gene lost 6 bases and the J gene lost 1 base, with 12 bases spanning the gap. Germline V gene data show CDR1 as SGHTA and CDR2 as FQGTGA. CDR3 length: 14 residues.

This clonotype was detected only a few times. The J gene is TRBJ2-3, the V gene TRBV12-3 or TRBV12-4, with 12 bases that match TRBD2. The junction had 8 bases not matched to a gene; V was cut back by 5 bases and J by 8 bases. CDR3 size: 15 residues. The CDR3 region has the DNA TGTGCCAGCAGTGACCTAGCGGGAGGGCCAAGTACGCAGTATTTT. Encoded protein: CASSDLAGGPSTQYF.

The chain joins TRBV11-2 to TRBJ2-4, with D possibly being TRBD1 or TRBD2 (6 bases each). The CDR3 contains 18 residues. V gave up 4 bases and J gave up 0 bases, with 19 bases separating them. CDR1 is SGHAT, CDR2 FQNNGV, per germline. For the CDR3, the DNA is TGTGCCAGCAGCTATCCGGGGGCAGGGGACGTAGCCAAAAACATTCAGTACTTC. It specifies CASSYPGAGDVAKNIQYF.

There are many counts of this clonotype. The chain uses TRBV20-1 and TRBJ2-3; D unresolved. Germline CDR1 and CDR2: DFQATT and SNEGSKA (reference sequence). V dropped 2 bases and J dropped 4 bases, with 7 bases sitting between them. The CDR3 runs 12 residues. The CDR3 sequence: CSARIQADTQYF. In DNA, the CDR3 is TGCAGTGCTAGAATACAAGCAGATACGCAGTATTTT.

There are a few counts of this clonotype. The genes are TRBV7-9 and TRBJ2-7, with D perhaps matching TRBD1 or TRBD2 (6 bases each). Germline V gene data show CDR1 as SEHNR and CDR2 as FQNEAQ (reference sequence). V was pared by 5 bases and J by 0 bases, with 17 bases between. The CDR3 runs to 16 residues. The CDR3 coding sequence is TGTGCCAGCAGCACGGAGGGGGATGGAAGCTCCTACGAGCAGTACTTC. Its protein is CASSTEGDGSSYEQYF.

This clonotype was counted only a few times. The J gene is TRBJ2-7, the V gene TRBV6-2 or TRBV6-3; 9 bases are shared with TRBD2. V trimming: 5 bases; J trimming: 4 bases; junction bases outside the gene matches: 6. The CDR3 length is 14 residues. CDR1 and CDR2 (germline): MNHEY, SVGEGT. The CDR3: CASSIAGGWYEQYF. The CDR3 DNA reads as TGTGCCAGCAGTATCGCGGGAGGGTGGTACGAGCAGTACTTC.

The chain links TRBV10-2 to TRBJ2-2, with TRBD2 matching 8 bases. V lost 8 bases to trimming and J lost 4 bases; unmatched junction nucleotides: 18. The CDR3 runs to 18 residues. Per the germline V gene, CDR1 is WSHSY and CDR2 is SAAADI. CDR3 DNA: TGCGCCAGCCCCCGGGGGGGACAAAACCTGGGGGTCACCGGGGAGCTGTTTTTT. Its protein product is CASPRGGQNLGVTGELFF.

This clonotype was observed at least ten times. The chain carries TRBV4-1 and TRBJ2-1, with D possibly matching TRBD1 (6 bases). Trimming removed 1 base at V and 1 base at J, with 8 bases between. Germline V gene data show CDR1 as MGHRA and CDR2 as YSYEKL. The CDR3 spans 15 residues. CDR3 residues: CASSQGGQSYNEQFF. In DNA form, the CDR3 reads TGCGCCAGCAGCCAAGGCGGACAGTCCTACAATGAGCAGTTCTTC.

V is TRBV4-3 and J is TRBJ2-5; D may be TRBD1 (5 bases). The CDR3 has 13 residues. Germline loops: CDR1 LGHNA, CDR2 YSLEER. V was pared by 0 bases and J by 3 bases, with 5 bases between. Here the CDR3 DNA reads TGCGCCAGCAGCCAAGAGACAGAAGAGACCCAGTACTTC. This translates into CASSQETEETQYF.

CDR3 DNA: TGCGCCAGCAGCTTGCTGGCGGGGGGCTCGAGCTCCTACAATGAGCAGTTCTTC. Protein sequence: CASSLLAGGSSSYNEQFF. J is TRBJ2-1 and V is TRBV5-1, with 8 positions matching TRBD2. CDR3 size: 18 residues. Germline assignment: CDR1 SGHRS and CDR2 YFSETQ. Unmatched junction bases numbered 9, after V lost 1 base and J lost 0 bases. Variable domain in full (rest from reference TRBV5-1 and TRBJ2-1): KAGVTQTPRYLIKTRGQQVTLSCSPISGHRSVSWYQQTPGQGLQFLFEYFSETQRNKGNFPGRFSGRQFSNSRSEMNVSTLELGDSALYLCASSLLAGGSSSYNEQFFGPGTRLTVL.

This clonotype came up a few times. The genes are TRBV4-1 and TRBJ2-7; 8 bases are a match to TRBD2. V was clipped by 0 bases and J by 4 bases; unmatched bases: 5. Germline values: CDR1 MGHRA, CDR2 YSYEKL. The CDR3 extends over 15 amino acids. Written as DNA, the CDR3 is TGCGCCAGCAGCCAAGAAACGGGGGGGGGATACGAGCAGTACTTC. It yields the protein CASSQETGGGYEQYF.

This clonotype was counted at least ten times. The chain combines TRBV3-1 with TRBJ2-7; D not resolved. V was pared by 1 base and J by 6 bases, with 4 bases between. Germline V gene data show CDR1 as LGHDT and CDR2 as YNNKEL (reference sequence). The CDR3 consists of 11 residues. The CDR3 DNA reads as TGTGCCAGCAGCCAAGTTGGCGAGCAGTACTTC. Residues: CASSQVGEQYF.